This T cell receptor (beta chain) was sequenced in a study of blood T cells in healthy people across ages. Study-wide points: Possibly, changes in expanded clonotypes were confounded because donor CMV status was unknown.

A second about 6 to 12 cycle PCR used barcoded and J-beta primers. TCRdb fed the 5' RACE reads into MiXCR, producing one record per CDR3 protein. The sample carries some 900,000 distinct CDR3 sequences, around 49% recorded once. This clonotype was recorded a few times. Its antigen is not identified. PBMCs, at least 7 million per sample, were isolated. The CDR3 spans 14 residues. Germline-derived CDR1 and CDR2 are LNHNV and YYDKDF (reference sequence). Trimming took 3 bases from V and 2 from J; bases not matched to a gene: 0. The sequencing sample was made of blood. This TCR was recovered from a man between 25 and 39 years old in good health. This chain joins TRBV15 and TRBJ2-1, with TRBD1 identical over 8 bases. CDR3: CATSRGQAYNEQFF. CDR3 DNA sequence: TGTGCCACCAGCAGGGGACAGGCCTACAATGAGCAGTTCTTC.